These 30 T cell receptor beta chains were all obtained from the same sample, sequenced in a study of PD-1 blockade in classical Hodgkin lymphoma. Data came from immunoSEQ multiplex PCR; TCRdb stores just in-frame clones and leaves some out. The sample lists approximately 160,000 clones, around 73% occurring once. Every patient relapsed after autologous stem cell transplantation, and brentuximab vedotin exposure varied. The source was peripheral blood mononuclear cells (PBMCs), collected before the second cycle of nivolumab. The receptors shown here come from a human donor with classical Hodgkin lymphoma.

The rearrangement joins TRBV5-6 to TRBJ2-1, with D tentatively TRBD2 (6 bases). From germline, CDR1 is SGHDT and CDR2 YYEEEE. The V gene lost 3 bases and the J gene lost 3 bases, with 10 bases spanning the gap. The CDR3 spans 14 residues. CDR3 amino acids: CASSSGRYYNEQFF. The CDR3 DNA reads TGTGCCAGCAGCTCGGGGAGGTACTACAATGAGCAGTTCTTC.

This clone was counted between two and nine times. The V call is TRBV28, the J call TRBJ2-5, with TRBD1 matching 8 bases. Trimming removed 8 bases from V and 7 bases from J; junction bases left unmatched: 9. CDR3 length: 13 amino acids. The germline CDR1 and CDR2 sequences are MDHEN and SYDVKM. CDR3 coding DNA: TGTGCCAGCCGCCTAGGACAGGGCGTGACCCAGTACTTC. Translating gives CASRLGQGVTQYF.

The genes are TRBV5-1 and TRBJ2-5; 13 bases agree with TRBD2. The CDR3 has 16 amino acids. Trimming took 0 bases from V and 2 from J; bases not matched to a gene: 1. In germline, CDR1 is SGHRS, CDR2 YFSETQ. CDR3 amino acids: CASSLVLAGGQETQYF. The CDR3 DNA reads TGCGCCAGCAGCTTGGTACTAGCGGGGGGGCAAGAGACCCAGTACTTC.

Here the CDR3 reads CASSGQGRSHVEAFF. The CDR3 DNA follows: TGTGCCAGCAGCGGACAGGGTCGGTCCCATGTTGAAGCTTTCTTT. V and J are TRBV7-2 and TRBJ1-1, with 8 positions matching TRBD1. The CDR3 has 15 residues. The germline gives CDR1 SGHTA, CDR2 FQGNSA. With V trimmed by 5 bases and J by 7 bases, 12 bases remained unmatched.

V usage is TRBV10-3 and J usage is TRBJ2-7, with TRBD2 identical over 11 bases. The CDR3 runs 14 residues. The germline gives CDR1 ENHRY, CDR2 SYGVKD. The junction had 4 bases not matched to a gene; V was cut back by 5 bases and J by 4 bases. Here the CDR3 DNA reads TGTGCCATCAGTACCGGGACTAGCGGATACGAGCAGTACTTC. The encoded protein is CAISTGTSGYEQYF.

The gene calls are TRBV7-6 and TRBJ2-7; 9 bases align to TRBD1. The J segment lost 4 bases and the V segment lost 1 base, leaving 2 bases of the junction unmatched. Germline values: CDR1 SGHVS, CDR2 FNYEAQ. CDR3 length: 14 amino acids. The chain's CDR3 is CASSLEGQGYEQYF. As DNA, the CDR3 is TGTGCCAGCAGCTTAGAGGGACAGGGTTACGAGCAGTACTTC.

For this clone: This could be a read error, since a much larger clone is one nucleotide away. The J gene is TRBJ1-5, the V gene TRBV2; tentative D call: TRBD1 (6 bases). The germline V gene encodes CDR1 SNHLY and CDR2 FYNNEI. The length of the CDR3 is 14 residues. The CDR3 sequence is CTSVMDSFNQPQHF. In DNA, the CDR3 is TGTACCAGCGTTATGGACAGTTTCAATCAGCCCCAGCATTTT.

The rearrangement uses TRBV6-1 and TRBJ1-2, with unresolved D. Germline V gives CDR1 MNHNS, CDR2 SASEGT. V was clipped by 1 base and J by 4 bases, with 7 bases between them. CDR3 size: 13 residues. The chain's CDR3 is CASSEEGPYGYTF. In DNA form, the CDR3 reads TGTGCCAGCAGTGAAGAGGGCCCCTATGGCTACACCTTC.

The chain recombines TRBV2 with TRBJ2-7; TRBD1 matches at 11 bases. CDR3 length: 14 residues. Per germline, CDR1 SNHLY and CDR2 FYNNEI. V gave up 5 bases and J gave up 3 bases; unmatched junction bases: 3. The CDR3 sequence is CASSPGTGGYEQYF. For the CDR3, the DNA is TGTGCCAGCAGTCCAGGGACAGGGGGCTACGAGCAGTACTTC.

This clone was counted a few times. The V call is TRBV11-3, the J call TRBJ2-7; 8 bases are a match to TRBD2. The CDR3 spans 14 residues. J lost 7 bases, V lost 3 bases, and 8 bases had no gene match. CDR1 and CDR2 (germline): SGHNT, YENEEA. Written as DNA, the CDR3 is TGTGCCAGCAGCTTGGACGGGGGGGTACGGGAGCAGTACTTC. Translated: CASSLDGGVREQYF.

This clone showed up many times. This chain joins TRBV7-3 and TRBJ2-7, with 15 bases lining up with TRBD2. Trimming took 3 bases from V and 3 from J; bases not matched to a gene: 9. The CDR3 has 18 amino acids. Germline V CDR1 and CDR2: SGHTA, FQGTGA. For the CDR3, the DNA is TGTGCCAGCAGCTTCTCTGGACTAGCGGGAGGGCGGATCTACGAGCAGTACTTC. Translating gives CASSFSGLAGGRIYEQYF.

The table lists this clone with a count of one. The V call is TRBV30, the J call TRBJ2-3; 7 nucleotides agree with TRBD2. With V trimmed by 0 bases and J by 2 bases, 11 bases remained unmatched. The CDR3 runs 17 residues. Germline V gene sequence: CDR1 GTSNPN, CDR2 SVGIG (reference sequence). As DNA, the CDR3 is TGTGCCTGGAGTGTACGTTGGCGGGAGACTCACACAGATACGCAGTATTTT. This sequence encodes CAWSVRWRETHTDTQYF.

Of note for this clone: Other DNA variants within this sample encode the same CDR3. The chain has TRBV7-9 and TRBJ2-3; maybe TRBD1 (6 bases). Germline V gene sequence: CDR1 SEHNR, CDR2 FQNEAQ (reference sequence). V shed 6 bases and J shed 2 bases, with 12 bases lying between them. This CDR3 is built from 14 residues. CDR3 nucleotide sequence: TGTGCCAGCAGTTTGGGGGCCTCCACAGATACGCAGTATTTT. Its translation is CASSLGASTDTQYF.

This clone was recorded only once. V gene TRBV6-5 combines with J gene TRBJ2-4, with 8 bases aligning to TRBD1. Trimming at V came to 0 bases and at J to 6 bases, leaving 1 base not matched to a gene. The CDR3 spans 14 residues. CDR1 MNHEY and CDR2 SVGAGI come from the germline V gene. In nucleotides, the CDR3 is TGTGCCAGCAGTTACTCGGACAGGGTAAACATTCAGTACTTC. Amino acids: CASSYSDRVNIQYF.

The chain has TRBV21-1 and TRBJ1-6. TRBV21-1 is designated a pseudogene. CDR3 length equals 20 residues. CDR3 amino acids: CASSSETPPGSHEPHSPLHF. DNA for the CDR3: TGTGCCAGCAGCAGCGAGACACCCCCGGGTTCTCACGAACCTCACTCACCCCTCCACTTT.

The J gene is TRBJ1-2, the V gene TRBV19; 10 bases fit TRBD1. CDR3 length: 17 residues. The V segment lost 5 bases and the J segment 5 bases; nucleotides outside the gene matches: 14. Germline V lookup: CDR1 LNHDA, CDR2 SQIVND (reference sequence). Written as DNA, the CDR3 is TGTGCCAGTAGTCAGACAGGGGGCGGAAGGATTGGATATGGCTACACCTTC. Amino acid sequence: CASSQTGGGRIGYGYTF. The variable domain in full, completed from reference TRBV19 and TRBJ1-2, reads DGGITQSPKYLFRKEGQNVTLSCEQNLNHDAMYWYRQDPGQGLRLIYYSQIVNDFQKGDIAEGYSVSREKKESFPLTVTSAQKNPTAFYLCASSQTGGGRIGYGYTFGSGTRLTVV.

V gene TRBV4-3 combines with J gene TRBJ2-7, with D hard to call. Germline V gene lookup returns CDR1 LGHNA and CDR2 YSLEER. Trimming left V 0 bases short and J 4 bases short, with 16 bases between. The CDR3 spans 16 residues. Written as DNA, the CDR3 is TGCGCCAGCAGCCAAGATATAAGGGAAACACCTTACGAGCAGTACTTC. The encoded protein is CASSQDIRETPYEQYF.

This chain joins TRBV9 and TRBJ2-7; D gene unclear. Trimming shortened V by 4 bases and J by 0 bases, and 14 bases separated the two germline ends. The CDR3 runs to 15 residues. Per the germline V gene, CDR1 is SGDLS and CDR2 is YYNGEE. Here the CDR3 DNA reads TGTGCCAGCAGCCCCGATCGACGGCCCTCCTACGAGCAGTACTTC. Residues: CASSPDRRPSYEQYF.

J is TRBJ2-5 and V is TRBV28; D is perhaps TRBD1 (6 bases). Matching the DNA end better, TRBJ2-7 makes the J call doubtful. The CDR3 spans 14 residues. Per the germline V gene, CDR1 is MDHEN and CDR2 is SYDVKM. CDR3 region: CATIGLDSHDEQYF. The CDR3 DNA sequence: TGTGCCACCATCGGACTGGACAGTCATGACGAGCAGTACTTC.

This chain joins TRBV5-1 and TRBJ1-4; maybe TRBD1 (6 bases). Germline CDR1 is SGHRS and CDR2 is YFSETQ. V lost 3 bases to trimming and J lost 6 bases, with 27 bases between them. CDR3 size: 19 residues. CDR3 nucleotide sequence: TGCGCCAGCAGCTGGGGGGCCCTGGAGGATTCGACCGAGCATGAAAAACTGTTTTTT. Protein sequence: CASSWGALEDSTEHEKLFF.

There are a few counts of this clone. This chain uses TRBV19 with TRBJ1-1; D is unresolved. The CDR3 runs to 14 residues. CDR1 is LNHDA, CDR2 SQIVND, per germline (reference sequence). With 4 bases removed from V and 3 bases from J, the gap between germline ends came to 12 bases. In DNA, the CDR3 is TGTGCCAGTAGTACAAACCAGAAGGACACTGAAGCTTTCTTT. It translates to CASSTNQKDTEAFF.

The rearrangement uses TRBV6-5 and TRBJ1-5; D possibly corresponds to TRBD1 (5 bases). Germline V gene lookup returns CDR1 MNHEY and CDR2 SVGAGI. V was cut by 0 bases and J by 0 bases, with 9 bases left in between. The CDR3 length is 16 residues. CDR3 region: CASSYSGPNSNQPQHF. The CDR3 coding sequence is TGTGCCAGCAGTTACTCGGGGCCGAATAGCAATCAGCCCCAGCATTTT.

The CDR3 spells CASSSRVGNYGYTF. The CDR3 nucleotides are TGTGCCAGCAGCTCTCGGGTGGGGAACTATGGCTACACCTTC. This chain uses TRBV7-9 with TRBJ1-2; D call uncertain. Germline lookup yields CDR1 SEHNR and CDR2 FQNEAQ (reference sequence). The CDR3 contains 14 residues. V gave up 4 bases and J gave up 2 bases, with 11 bases separating them.

CDR3 in amino acids: CAIGQGALGANVLTF. CDR3 nucleotides: TGTGCCATCGGGCAGGGGGCGTTGGGGGCCAACGTCCTGACTTTC. The chain has TRBV10-3 and TRBJ2-6, with 8 bases that match TRBD1. Looked up from germline, CDR1 is ENHRY and CDR2 is SYGVKD. Unmatched junction bases numbered 7, after V lost 8 bases and J lost 4 bases. The CDR3 is made up of 15 amino acids.

V is TRBV6-5 and J is TRBJ1-1; 11 bases match TRBD1. Germline CDR1 is MNHEY and CDR2 is SVGAGI. The J segment lost 3 bases and the V segment lost 6 bases, leaving 6 bases of the junction unmatched. This CDR3 comprises 15 residues. The CDR3 region is CASRRDRGGDTEAFF. The CDR3 DNA reads as TGTGCCAGCAGAAGGGACAGGGGGGGAGACACTGAAGCTTTCTTT.

This clone has ten or more counts. V gene TRBV10-3 combines with J gene TRBJ1-3; possible D gene TRBD1, 5 bases. Germline V CDR1 and CDR2: ENHRY, SYGVKD. CDR3 length: 13 amino acids. The V end was cut by 7 bases, the J end by 3 bases, with 10 bases between. The CDR3 loop is CAIMRDGGNTIYF. The CDR3 DNA is TGTGCCATCATGAGGGACGGTGGAAACACCATATATTTT.

The V and J genes are TRBV7-9 and TRBJ1-5, with unresolved D. V lost 2 bases, J lost 0 bases, and 8 bases lay in between. The CDR3 covers 15 residues. Germline V gene data show CDR1 as SEHNR and CDR2 as FQNEAQ (reference sequence). This CDR3 reads CASSLSGYSNQPQHF. For the CDR3, the DNA is TGTGCCAGCAGCTTATCCGGGTATAGCAATCAGCCCCAGCATTTT.

The chain has TRBV12-5 and TRBJ2-7; possibly TRBD1 for D (7 bases). Trimming removed 1 base at V and 6 bases at J, with 16 bases between. The V gene's germline CDR1 is LGHNT and CDR2 FRNRAP. This CDR3 comprises 15 residues. The DNA of the CDR3 is TGTGCTAGTGGTTTGGCCCGGGGGACAGACATCGAGCAGTACTTC. Residues: CASGLARGTDIEQYF.

The chain combines TRBV9 with TRBJ2-3, with D maybe TRBD2 (6 bases). V was clipped by 0 bases and J by 2 bases, with 13 bases between them. Per the germline V gene, CDR1 is SGDLS and CDR2 is YYNGEE. CDR3 size: 16 residues. CDR3 sequence (DNA): TGTGCCAGCAGCGTAGATGCGGGGCAATACACAGATACGCAGTATTTT. This translates into CASSVDAGQYTDTQYF.

This chain uses TRBV6-5 with TRBJ2-5, with 12 bases fitting TRBD2. Germline loops: CDR1 MNHEY, CDR2 SVGAGI. The CDR3 spans 16 residues. With V trimmed by 4 bases and J by 2 bases, 5 bases remained unmatched. The CDR3 region is CASSSFLAGGQETQYF. CDR3 nucleotides: TGTGCCAGCAGTTCCTTTCTAGCGGGGGGGCAAGAGACCCAGTACTTC.